Below, one T cell receptor (beta chain) is given with its context. These data are taken from a study of blood T cell repertoires in COVID-19. The assay was immunoSEQ multiplex PCR, and TCRdb's table has in-frame clones only and misses some. The profile shows under 150,000 clones, 81% of them singletons. Trimming cost V 3 bases and J 5 bases; bases outside gene matches: 12. This CDR3 has 17 residues. From germline, CDR1 is ENHRY and CDR2 SYGVKD. This receptor was obtained from an older woman with active or convalescent COVID-19. Specimen: peripheral blood. The V call is TRBV10-3, the J call TRBJ2-1; 8 bases match TRBD2. The CDR3, as DNA: TGTGCCATCAGTGACACGGGACTAGTTATGAAGAACAATGAGCAGTTCTTC. This translates into CAISDTGLVMKNNEQFF.